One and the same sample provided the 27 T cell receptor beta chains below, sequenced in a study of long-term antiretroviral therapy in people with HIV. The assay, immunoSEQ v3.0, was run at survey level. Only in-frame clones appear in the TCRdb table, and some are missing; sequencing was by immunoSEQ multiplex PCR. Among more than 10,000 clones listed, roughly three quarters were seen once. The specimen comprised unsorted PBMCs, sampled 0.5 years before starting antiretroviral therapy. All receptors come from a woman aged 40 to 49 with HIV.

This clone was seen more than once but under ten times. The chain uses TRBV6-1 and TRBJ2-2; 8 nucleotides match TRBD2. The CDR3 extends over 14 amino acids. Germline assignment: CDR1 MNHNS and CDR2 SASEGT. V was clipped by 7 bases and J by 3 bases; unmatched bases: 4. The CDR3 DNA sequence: TGTGCCAGCAACCCGGGGGGGGACACCGGGGAGCTGTTTTTT. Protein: CASNPGGDTGELFF.

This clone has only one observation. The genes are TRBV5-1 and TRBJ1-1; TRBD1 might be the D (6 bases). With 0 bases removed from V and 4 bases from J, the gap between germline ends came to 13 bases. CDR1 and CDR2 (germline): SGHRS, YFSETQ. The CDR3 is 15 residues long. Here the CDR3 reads CASSLAGGGVTEAFF. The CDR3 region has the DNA TGCGCCAGCAGCTTGGCGGGAGGGGGTGTCACTGAAGCTTTCTTT. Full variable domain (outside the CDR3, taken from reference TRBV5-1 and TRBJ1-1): KAGVTQTPRYLIKTRGQQVTLSCSPISGHRSVSWYQQTPGQGLQFLFEYFSETQRNKGNFPGRFSGRQFSNSRSEMNVSTLELGDSALYLCASSLAGGGVTEAFFGQGTRLTVV.

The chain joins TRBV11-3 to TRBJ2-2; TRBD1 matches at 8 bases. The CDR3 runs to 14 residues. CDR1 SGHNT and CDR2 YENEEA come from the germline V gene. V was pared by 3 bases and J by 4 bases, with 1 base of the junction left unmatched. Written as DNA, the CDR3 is TGTGCCAGCAGCTTGACAGGGGTCACCGGGGAGCTGTTTTTT. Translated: CASSLTGVTGELFF.

The CDR3 DNA sequence: TGCGCCAGCAGCTTGTCCAGGGGCCCTAGGGGCTATGGCTACACCTTC. Translated, it gives CASSLSRGPRGYGYTF. V gene TRBV5-1 combines with J gene TRBJ1-2; the D gene is possibly TRBD1 (6 bases). Per the germline V gene, CDR1 is SGHRS and CDR2 is YFSETQ. Trimming stripped 1 base from V and 4 bases from J, with 17 bases between. The CDR3 consists of 16 residues.

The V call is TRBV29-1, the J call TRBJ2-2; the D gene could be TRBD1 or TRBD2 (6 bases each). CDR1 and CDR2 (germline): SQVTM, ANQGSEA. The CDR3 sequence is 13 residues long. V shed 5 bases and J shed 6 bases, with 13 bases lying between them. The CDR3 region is CSVWWGAPGELFF. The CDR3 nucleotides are TGCAGCGTTTGGTGGGGGGCCCCCGGGGAGCTGTTTTTT.

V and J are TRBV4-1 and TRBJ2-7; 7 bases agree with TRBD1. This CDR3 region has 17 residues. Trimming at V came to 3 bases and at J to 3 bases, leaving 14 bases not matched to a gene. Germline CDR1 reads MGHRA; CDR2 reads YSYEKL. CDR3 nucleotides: TGCGCCAGCAGCCACAAAGGCGGACCGGGACAGTTCTACGAGCAGTACTTC. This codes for CASSHKGGPGQFYEQYF.

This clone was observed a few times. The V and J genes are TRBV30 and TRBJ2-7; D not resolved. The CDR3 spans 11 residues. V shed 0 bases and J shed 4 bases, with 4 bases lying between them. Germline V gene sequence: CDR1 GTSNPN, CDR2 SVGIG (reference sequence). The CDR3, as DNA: TGTGCCTGGAGTGTCTCATACGAGCAGTACTTC. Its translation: CAWSVSYEQYF.

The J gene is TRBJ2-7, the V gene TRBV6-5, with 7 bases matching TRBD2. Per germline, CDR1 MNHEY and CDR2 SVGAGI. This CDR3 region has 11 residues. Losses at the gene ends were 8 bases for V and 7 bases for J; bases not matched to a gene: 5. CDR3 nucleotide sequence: TGTGCCAGCGGAATGGGGGGGGAGCAGTACTTC. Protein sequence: CASGMGGEQYF.

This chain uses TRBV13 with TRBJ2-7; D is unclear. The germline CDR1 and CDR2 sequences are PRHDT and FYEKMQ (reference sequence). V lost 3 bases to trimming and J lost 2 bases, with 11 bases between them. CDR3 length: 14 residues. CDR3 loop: CASSFDPVTYEQYF. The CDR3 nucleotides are TGTGCCAGCAGCTTTGACCCTGTTACCTACGAGCAGTACTTC.

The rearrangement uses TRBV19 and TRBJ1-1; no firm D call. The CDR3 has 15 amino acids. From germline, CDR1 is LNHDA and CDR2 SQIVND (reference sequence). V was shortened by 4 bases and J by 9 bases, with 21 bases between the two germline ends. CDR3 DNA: TGTGCCAGTAGTAGAACGGGCTTCGAATCCAAGCAAGCTTTCTTT. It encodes CASSRTGFESKQAFF.

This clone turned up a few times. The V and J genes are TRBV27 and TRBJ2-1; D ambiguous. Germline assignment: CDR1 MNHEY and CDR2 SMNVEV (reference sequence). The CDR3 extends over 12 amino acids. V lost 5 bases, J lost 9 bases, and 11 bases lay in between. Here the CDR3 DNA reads TGTGCCAGCAGTCCCGGCCTGACTGAGCAGTTCTTC. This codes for CASSPGLTEQFF.

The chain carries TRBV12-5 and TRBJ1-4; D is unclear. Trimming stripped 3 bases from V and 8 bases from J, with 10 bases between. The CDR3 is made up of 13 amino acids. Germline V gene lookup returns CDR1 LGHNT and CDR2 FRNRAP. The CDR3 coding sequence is TGTGCTAGTGGTTTAACACCGGGGGAAAAACTGTTTTTT. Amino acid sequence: CASGLTPGEKLFF. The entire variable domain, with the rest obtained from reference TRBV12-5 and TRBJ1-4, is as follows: DARVTQTPRHKVTEMGQEVTMRCQPILGHNTVFWYRQTMMQGLELLAYFRNRAPLDDSGMPKDRFSAEMPDATLATLKIQPSEPRDSAVYFCASGLTPGEKLFFGSGTQLSVL.

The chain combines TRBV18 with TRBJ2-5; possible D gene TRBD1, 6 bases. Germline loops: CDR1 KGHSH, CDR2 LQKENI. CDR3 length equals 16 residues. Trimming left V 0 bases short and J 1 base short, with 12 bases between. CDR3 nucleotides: TGTGCCAGCTCACCACCCCCAGGGGAGAGCCAAGAGACCCAGTACTTC. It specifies CASSPPPGESQETQYF.

This CDR3 reads CASSPTGGGLYGYTF. The CDR3, as DNA: TGTGCCAGCAGCCCTACAGGTGGGGGACTCTATGGCTACACCTTC. V is TRBV7-9 and J is TRBJ1-2; the D gene is possibly TRBD1 (5 bases). Per germline, CDR1 SEHNR and CDR2 FQNEAQ (reference sequence). The CDR3 spans 15 residues. The ends were cut back, 5 bases at V and 4 bases at J, with 17 bases in the middle.

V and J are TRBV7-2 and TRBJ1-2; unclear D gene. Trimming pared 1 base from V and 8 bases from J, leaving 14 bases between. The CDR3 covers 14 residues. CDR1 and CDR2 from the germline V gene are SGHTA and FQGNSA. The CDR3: CASSLGPGILGYTF. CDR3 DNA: TGTGCCAGCAGCTTAGGGCCGGGTATATTAGGCTACACCTTC.

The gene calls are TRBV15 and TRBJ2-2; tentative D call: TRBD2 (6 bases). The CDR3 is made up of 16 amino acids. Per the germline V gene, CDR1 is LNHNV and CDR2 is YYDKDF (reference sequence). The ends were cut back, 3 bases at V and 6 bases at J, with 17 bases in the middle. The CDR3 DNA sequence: TGTGCCACCAGCAGTACGGGGGATAGTAGTTCCGGGGAGCTGTTTTTT. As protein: CATSSTGDSSSGELFF. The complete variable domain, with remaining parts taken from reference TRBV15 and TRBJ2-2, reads DAMVIQNPRYQVTQFGKPVTLSCSQTLNHNVMYWYQQKSSQAPKLLFHYYDKDFNNEADTPDNFQSRRPNTSFCFLDIRSPGLGDTAMYLCATSSTGDSSSGELFFGEGSRLTVL.

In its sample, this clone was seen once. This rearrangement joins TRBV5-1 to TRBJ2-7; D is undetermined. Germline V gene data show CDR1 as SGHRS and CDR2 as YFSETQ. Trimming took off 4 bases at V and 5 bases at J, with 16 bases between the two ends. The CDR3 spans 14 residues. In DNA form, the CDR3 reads TGCGCCAGCAGCCCGGATCTGGCGCCTAACGAGCAGTACTTC. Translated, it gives CASSPDLAPNEQYF.

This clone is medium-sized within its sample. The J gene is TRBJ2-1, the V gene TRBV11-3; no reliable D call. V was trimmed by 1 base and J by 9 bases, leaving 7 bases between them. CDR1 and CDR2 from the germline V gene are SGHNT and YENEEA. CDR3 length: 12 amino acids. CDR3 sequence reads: CASSLVGGEQFF. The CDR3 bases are TGTGCCAGCAGCTTAGTGGGCGGTGAGCAGTTCTTC.

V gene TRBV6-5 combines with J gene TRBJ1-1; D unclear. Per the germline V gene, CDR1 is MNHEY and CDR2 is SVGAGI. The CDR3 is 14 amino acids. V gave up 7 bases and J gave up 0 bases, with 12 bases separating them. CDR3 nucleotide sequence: TGTGCCAGCACCCCAGCCGAGGTGAACACTGAAGCTTTCTTT. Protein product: CASTPAEVNTEAFF.

In DNA, the CDR3 is TGTGCCAGCAGTGAAGCCATAGGGTGGGACTACAATGAGCAGTTCTTC. Its translation is CASSEAIGWDYNEQFF. The chain combines TRBV6-1 with TRBJ2-1, with no clear D. Germline V CDR1 and CDR2: MNHNS, SASEGT. V dropped 0 bases and J dropped 3 bases, with 12 bases sitting between them. This CDR3 is built from 16 residues.

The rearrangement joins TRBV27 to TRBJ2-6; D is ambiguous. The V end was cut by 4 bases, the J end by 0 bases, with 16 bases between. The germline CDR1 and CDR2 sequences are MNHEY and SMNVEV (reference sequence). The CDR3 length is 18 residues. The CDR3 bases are TGTGCCAGCAGTTGGACGGGCGCACTGATCTCTGGGGCCAACGTCCTGACTTTC. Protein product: CASSWTGALISGANVLTF. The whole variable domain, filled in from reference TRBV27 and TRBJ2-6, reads EAQVTQNPRYLITVTGKKLTVTCSQNMNHEYMSWYRQDPGLGLRQIYYSMNVEVTDKGDVPEGYKVSRKEKRNFPLILESPSPNQTSLYFCASSWTGALISGANVLTFGAGSRLTVL.

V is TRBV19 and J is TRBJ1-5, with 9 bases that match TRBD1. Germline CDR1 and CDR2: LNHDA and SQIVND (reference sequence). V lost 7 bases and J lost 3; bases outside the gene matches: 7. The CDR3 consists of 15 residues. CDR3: CASNSGDRVNQPQHF. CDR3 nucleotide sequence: TGTGCCAGTAATTCTGGGGACAGGGTCAATCAGCCCCAGCATTTT.

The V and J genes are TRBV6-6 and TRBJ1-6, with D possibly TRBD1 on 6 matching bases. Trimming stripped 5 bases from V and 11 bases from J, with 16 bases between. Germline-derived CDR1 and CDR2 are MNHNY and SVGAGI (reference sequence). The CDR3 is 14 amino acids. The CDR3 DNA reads TGTGCCAGCAGTGCAACAGGGCCCAGGGCACCCCTCCACTTT. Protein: CASSATGPRAPLHF.

CDR3 nucleotide sequence: TGTGCCAGCGATACGGAAGGGGGAAAACTGTTTTTT. Translated, it gives CASDTEGGKLFF. The chain uses TRBV6-6 and TRBJ1-4, with D perhaps matching TRBD1 (6 bases). The V end was cut by 8 bases, the J end by 10 bases, with 14 bases between. Germline values: CDR1 MNHNY, CDR2 SVGAGI (reference sequence). The CDR3 consists of 12 residues.

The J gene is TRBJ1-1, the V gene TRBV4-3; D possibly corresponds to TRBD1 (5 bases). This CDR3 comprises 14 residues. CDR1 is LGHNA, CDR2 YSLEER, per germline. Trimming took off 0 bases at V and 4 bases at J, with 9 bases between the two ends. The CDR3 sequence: CASSQDLGTTEAFF. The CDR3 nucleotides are TGCGCCAGCAGCCAAGATCTGGGGACCACTGAAGCTTTCTTT.

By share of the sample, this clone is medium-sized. The CDR3 DNA reads TGTGCCAGCAGCTGGGGGGGGGTGGAGCAGTTCTTC. Amino acids: CASSWGGVEQFF. The chain combines TRBV7-9 with TRBJ2-1, with 7 positions matching TRBD2. The CDR3 consists of 12 residues. The V gene's germline CDR1 is SEHNR and CDR2 FQNEAQ (reference sequence). The V segment lost 4 bases and the J segment 10 bases; nucleotides outside the gene matches: 4.

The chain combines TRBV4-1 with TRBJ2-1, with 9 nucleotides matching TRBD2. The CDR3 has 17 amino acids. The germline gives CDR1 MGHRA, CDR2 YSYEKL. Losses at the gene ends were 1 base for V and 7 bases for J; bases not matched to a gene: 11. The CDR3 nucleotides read TGCGCCAGCAGCCAAGCGATTAGCGGGGGCCGGCGAAATGAGCAGTTCTTC. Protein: CASSQAISGGRRNEQFF.